This T cell receptor beta chain was sequenced for a study of T cell responses to AZD1222 COVID-19 vaccine. The data were produced by immunoSEQ multiplex PCR, yet TCRdb's version contains in-frame clones alone and is incomplete. The sample includes over 70,000 clones, over 65% of them seen just once. CDR1 and CDR2 from the germline V gene are LGHDT and YNNKEL (reference sequence). V shed 1 base and J shed 5 bases, with 14 bases lying between them. This CDR3 region has 15 residues. V gene TRBV3-1 (or the pseudogene TRBV3-2) combines with J gene TRBJ2-5, with a possible D match to TRBD1 (5 bases). Specimen: peripheral blood, collected 28 days after the second dose of the MenACWY control vaccine. The receptor comes from an adult who received the MenACWY meningococcal vaccine as a control. Written as DNA, the CDR3 is TGTGCCAGCAGCCAAGGCCTAATCCAGGGTGAGACCCAGTACTTC. Protein: CASSQGLIQGETQYF.